These 11 T cell receptor beta chains share one sample of origin, sequenced in a study of cytomegalovirus exposure and HLA in healthy donors. In the PCR, 60 Vbeta and 13 Jbeta primers were used. Clones were read by immunoSEQ multiplex PCR, and TCRdb kept only the in-frame ones, dropping some. The sample holds about 190,000 clones, over 70% seen once. Sequenced material: PBMCs. These TCRs come from a woman aged 25-40 years in good health and CMV-seropositive.

This clone was counted a few times. The chain carries TRBV28 and TRBJ2-2, with D possibly being TRBD2 (6 bases). This CDR3 spans 15 amino acids. V dropped 7 bases and J dropped 2 bases, with 14 bases sitting between them. From germline, CDR1 is MDHEN and CDR2 SYDVKM. The CDR3 coding sequence is TGTGCCAGCATTCCGGGACTGAGTAACACCGGGGAGCTGTTTTTT. This codes for CASIPGLSNTGELFF.

This clone was detected a few times. The rearrangement links TRBV6-1 to TRBJ2-2, with D possibly matching TRBD2 (5 bases). The V gene lost 1 base and the J gene lost 7 bases, with 10 bases spanning the gap. CDR3 length: 14 amino acids. Germline V lookup: CDR1 MNHNS, CDR2 SASEGT. CDR3 in DNA: TGTGCCAGCAGTGAAGTCCGAGGGTACGGGGAGCTGTTTTTT. It is translated as CASSEVRGYGELFF.

CDR3 region: CASSLWSSGGEQYF. Here the CDR3 DNA reads TGTGCCAGCAGTTTATGGTCGTCAGGAGGCGAGCAGTACTTC. The chain recombines TRBV28 with TRBJ2-7; weak D call: TRBD2 (5 bases). The CDR3 has 14 residues. Deletions cut 0 bases from V and 6 bases from J, with 12 bases between. Germline assignment: CDR1 MDHEN and CDR2 SYDVKM.

J is TRBJ1-6 and V is TRBV5-1, with 7 bases fitting TRBD1. Trimming removed 0 bases from V and 2 bases from J; junction bases left unmatched: 2. CDR3 length equals 16 residues. In germline, CDR1 is SGHRS, CDR2 YFSETQ. The CDR3: CASSLAGTAYNSPLHF. The CDR3 bases are TGCGCCAGCAGCTTGGCCGGGACAGCCTATAATTCACCCCTCCACTTT.

The rearrangement links TRBV5-6 to TRBJ2-7, with 8 nucleotides matching TRBD1. Germline CDR1 is SGHDT and CDR2 is YYEEEE. The CDR3 is 15 residues long. Unmatched junction bases numbered 6, after V lost 4 bases and J lost 0 bases. CDR3 loop: CASSVDRGDSYEQYF. The CDR3 DNA reads as TGTGCCAGCAGCGTTGACAGGGGTGACTCCTACGAGCAGTACTTC. Together with reference TRBV5-6 and TRBJ2-7, the CDR3 gives the full variable domain: DAGVTQSPTHLIKTRGQQVTLRCSPKSGHDTVSWYQQALGQGPQFIFQYYEEEERQRGNFPDRFSGHQFPNYSSELNVNALLLGDSALYLCASSVDRGDSYEQYFGPGTRLTVT.

In its sample, this clone was seen once. This chain links TRBV14 with TRBJ2-7, with TRBD1 matching 10 bases. Unmatched junction bases numbered 8, after V lost 3 bases and J lost 6 bases. This CDR3 has 15 residues. The germline gives CDR1 SGHDN, CDR2 FVKESK. The CDR3 protein is CASSQRTGGVSEQYF. The DNA for the CDR3 is TGTGCCAGCAGCCAGAGGACAGGGGGTGTCTCCGAGCAGTACTTC.

This sequence joins TRBV6-1 and TRBJ2-3; D is perhaps TRBD2 (5 bases). CDR1 and CDR2 from the germline V gene are MNHNS and SASEGT. The CDR3 runs to 16 residues. The V end was cut by 3 bases, the J end by 2 bases, with 15 bases between. CDR3 DNA sequence: TGTGCCAGCAGTGAGGTGCATCGGGGAAACACAGATACGCAGTATTTT. Protein product: CASSEVHRGNTDTQYF.

The chain has TRBV5-1 and TRBJ2-1; 16 nucleotides match TRBD2. The trim removed 7 bases at V and 9 bases at J, leaving 7 bases unmatched. This CDR3 is 15 amino acids long. Looked up from germline, CDR1 is SGHRS and CDR2 is YFSETQ. This CDR3 is CASRQGLAGGGEQFF. The CDR3 region has the DNA TGCGCCAGCCGCCAGGGACTAGCGGGAGGGGGTGAGCAGTTCTTC.

The V and J genes are TRBV27 and TRBJ1-2; D uncertain. The V end lost 6 bases, the J end lost 3 bases, and 11 bases lay between the germline ends. The CDR3 sequence is 13 residues long. Germline CDR1 MNHEY, CDR2 SMNVEV (reference sequence). Here the CDR3 DNA reads TGTGCCAGCAGAATTCACGGTGACTATGGCTACACCTTC. This encodes CASRIHGDYGYTF.

The chain joins TRBV5-1 to TRBJ2-5, with 9 nucleotides matching TRBD1. The DNA end is a closer match to TRBJ2-7, so the J assignment may be wrong. The CDR3 extends over 14 amino acids. The germline CDR1 and CDR2 sequences are SGHRS and YFSETQ. The DNA of the CDR3 is TGCGCCAGCAGCCCCGGGACAGGGATCGACGAGCAGTACTTC. Protein: CASSPGTGIDEQYF.

V is TRBV15 and J is TRBJ2-7, with 8 bases identical to TRBD1. V lost 3 bases, J lost 3 bases, and 13 bases stayed unmatched. Germline V CDR1 and CDR2: LNHNV, YYDKDF (reference sequence). This CDR3 spans 17 amino acids. The CDR3 nucleotides read TGTGCCACCAGCAGGATGGGGCTGGGGACAGGTAACTACGAGCAGTACTTC. The encoded protein is CATSRMGLGTGNYEQYF.